Each of the 5 T cell receptor beta chains below was sequenced from the same sample in a study of CD8+ T cells in alopecia areata. Treatment of the sample: oral pan-JAK inhibitor, 5-10 mg twice daily. RNA was isolated and reverse transcribed to cDNA, the sequencing template. TCRdb keeps only in-frame clones here, not all; method: immunoSEQ multiplex PCR. The data hold about 180,000 clones, with 51% observed a single time. Sample: CD8+ T cells sorted from blood, taken at week 52, from a patient treated with tofacitinib. These receptor sequences come from a human donor with alopecia areata.

This chain links TRBV11-2 with TRBJ1-1; D may be TRBD1 (5 bases). The germline CDR1 and CDR2 sequences are SGHAT and FQNNGV. Trimming removed 5 bases at V and 5 bases at J, with 15 bases between. This CDR3 is built from 14 residues. The CDR3 coding sequence is TGTGCCAGCAGCCCGGACATAAAGGGGACTGAAGCTTTCTTT. This gives the protein CASSPDIKGTEAFF.

This clone showed up just a few times. V and J are TRBV30 and TRBJ1-1, with no clear D. The CDR3 extends over 12 amino acids. Germline CDR1 GTSNPN, CDR2 SVGIG (reference sequence). Deletions cut 2 bases from V and 0 bases from J, with 4 bases between. In DNA, the CDR3 is TGTGCCTGGAGTACACTGAACACTGAAGCTTTCTTT. It codes for CAWSTLNTEAFF.

The CDR3 region is CASSPPVRGPKNIQYF. The CDR3 DNA reads as TGTGCCAGCAGCCCACCTGTAAGGGGGCCAAAAAACATTCAGTACTTC. V and J are TRBV7-2 and TRBJ2-4; 7 bases fit TRBD1. Germline V lookup: CDR1 SGHTA, CDR2 FQGNSA. V lost 5 bases to trimming and J lost 4 bases; unmatched junction nucleotides: 11. CDR3 length equals 16 residues.

V is TRBV7-9 and J is TRBJ2-5; TRBD2 might be the D (6 bases). The germline V gene has CDR1 SEHNR and CDR2 FQNEAQ (reference sequence). The length of the CDR3 is 16 residues. The germline V and J ends were trimmed by 5 bases and 0 bases, with 16 bases remaining between them. DNA for the CDR3: TGTGCCAGCAGCCTACCCGGGGGATTAAACCAAGAGACCCAGTACTTC. It yields the protein CASSLPGGLNQETQYF.

V is TRBV7-9 and J is TRBJ1-1; 7 nucleotides align to TRBD1. Trimming took 0 bases from V and 10 from J; bases not matched to a gene: 5. The CDR3 consists of 13 residues. CDR1 and CDR2 (germline): SEHNR, FQNEAQ (reference sequence). CDR3 sequence (DNA): TGTGCCAGCAGCTTAGCCGGGACAGCGGGAGCTTTCTTT. It is translated as CASSLAGTAGAFF.